The rows below give T cell receptor beta chains drawn from one sample of a study of T cell responses to AZD1222 COVID-19 vaccine. Profiled with immunoSEQ multiplex PCR; TCRdb holds only in-frame clones, not every one. The sample comprises 52,000 or so clones, approximately 84% of which are singletons, and 25% to 30% rests with the top ten. Specimen: peripheral blood, collected on day 0 of AZD1222 vaccination. These receptor sequences come from an adult in good health. Each CDR3 is given with its conserved first and last residue. D genes are given only for firm matches. Not all rows give a size; the values are once, few, many and, for expanded clones, a class.

J: TRBJ2-2
size: -
D: -
V: TRBV7-2
CDR3: CASSSRLANTGELFF
DNA: TGTGCCAGCAGCTCGAGACTAGCGAACACCGGGGAGCTGTTTTTT

J: TRBJ1-4
size: -
D: -
V: TRBV28
CDR3: CASSFLGANEKLFF
DNA: TGTGCCAGCAGTTTCTTAGGAGCAAATGAAAAACTGTTTTTT

J: TRBJ2-2
size: few
D: -
V: TRBV12-3/TRBV12-4
CDR3: CASSPLGAGELFF
DNA: TGTGCCAGCAGCCCTCTAGGGGCCGGGGAGCTGTTTTTT

J: TRBJ2-2
size: -
D: TRBD2
V: TRBV7-9
CDR3: CASSRSGGLTGELFF
DNA: TGTGCCAGCAGCCGATCCGGGGGGTTAACCGGGGAGCTGTTTTTT

J: TRBJ2-1
size: -
D: TRBD2
V: TRBV25-1
CDR3: CASSLADLEFF
DNA: TGTGCCAGCTCCCTAGCGGACCTGGAGTTCTTC

J: TRBJ1-4
size: -
D: -
V: TRBV9
CDR3: CASSVEAGRSNEKLFF
DNA: TGTGCCAGCAGCGTAGAGGCGGGGCGGTCTAATGAAAAACTGTTTTTT

J: TRBJ1-1
size: -
D: -
V: TRBV6-4
CDR3: CASSDSFAGTEAFF
DNA: TGTGCCAGCAGTGACTCGTTCGCTGGGACTGAAGCTTTCTTT

J: TRBJ2-7
size: -
D: TRBD2
V: TRBV2
CDR3: CASSQTSGGGSYEQYF
DNA: TGTGCCAGCAGTCAGACTAGCGGGGGAGGGAGTTACGAGCAGTACTTC

J: TRBJ2-4
size: -
D: -
V: TRBV7-8
CDR3: CASSYRDGAKNIQYF
DNA: TGTGCCAGCAGCTACCGGGACGGAGCCAAAAACATTCAGTACTTC

J: TRBJ1-1
size: -
D: -
V: TRBV3-1/TRBV3-2
CDR3: CASSQGMGTEAFF
DNA: TGTGCCAGCAGCCAGGGCATGGGGACTGAAGCTTTCTTT

J: TRBJ1-2
size: -
D: -
V: TRBV7-9
CDR3: CASSHGQNYGYTF
DNA: TGTGCCAGCAGCCATGGACAGAACTATGGCTACACCTTC

J: TRBJ2-2
size: -
D: TRBD2
V: TRBV19
CDR3: CASSTSGSPGTGELFF
DNA: TGTGCCAGTAGTACTAGCGGGAGCCCGGGCACCGGGGAGCTGTTTTTT

J: TRBJ2-3
size: -
D: -
V: TRBV11-3
CDR3: CASGLSSTDTQYF
DNA: TGTGCCAGCGGACTTTCTAGCACAGATACGCAGTATTTT

J: TRBJ2-1
size: -
D: -
V: TRBV6-4
CDR3: CASSASHASYNEQFF
DNA: TGTGCCAGCAGTGCATCTCACGCCTCCTACAATGAGCAGTTCTTC

J: TRBJ2-5
size: -
D: -
V: TRBV7-6
CDR3: CASSPGNLRETQYF
DNA: TGTGCCAGCAGCCCCGGGAACCTGCGAGAGACCCAGTACTTC

J: TRBJ2-6
size: once
D: -
V: TRBV6-1
CDR3: CASSDRRTGANVLTF
DNA: TGTGCCAGCAGTGATCGGAGGACTGGGGCCAACGTCCTGACTTTC

J: TRBJ2-1
size: -
D: TRBD2
V: TRBV5-1
CDR3: CASSPQLAGAYNEQFF
DNA: TGCGCCAGCAGCCCGCAACTAGCGGGGGCCTACAATGAGCAGTTCTTC

J: TRBJ1-1
size: -
D: -
V: TRBV3-1/TRBV3-2
CDR3: CASSLGRGFEAFF
DNA: TGTGCCAGCAGCCTCGGGAGGGGATTTGAAGCTTTCTTT

J: TRBJ1-4
size: -
D: -
V: TRBV5-1
CDR3: CASSLGGAATNEKLFF
DNA: TGCGCCAGCAGCTTGGGGGGAGCAGCAACTAATGAAAAACTGTTTTTT

J: TRBJ2-1
size: -
D: TRBD2
V: TRBV10-3
CDR3: CAISVTSGNEQFF
DNA: TGTGCCATCAGTGTAACTAGCGGAAATGAGCAGTTCTTC

J: TRBJ2-3
size: -
D: TRBD2
V: TRBV19
CDR3: CASRQTSGGRTDTQYF
DNA: TGTGCCAGTAGGCAGACTAGCGGGGGCCGCACAGATACGCAGTATTTT

J: TRBJ2-2
size: -
D: -
V: TRBV4-2
CDR3: CASSQEPPGRRNPNTGELFF
DNA: TGTGCCAGCAGCCAAGAACCACCCGGAAGGCGAAATCCGAACACCGGGGAGCTGTTTTTT

J: TRBJ1-1
size: -
D: -
V: TRBV5-6
CDR3: CASSPRAGASTEAFF
DNA: TGTGCCAGCAGCCCCAGAGCAGGGGCTAGCACTGAAGCTTTCTTT

J: TRBJ1-4
size: -
D: -
V: TRBV28
CDR3: CATTIVATNEKLFF
DNA: TGTGCCACCACAATTGTTGCAACTAATGAAAAACTGTTTTTT

J: TRBJ2-5
size: once
D: -
V: TRBV2
CDR3: CASSLHQETQYF
DNA: TGTGCCAGCAGTCTACACCAAGAGACCCAGTACTTC

J: TRBJ2-1
size: -
D: TRBD2
V: TRBV5-1
CDR3: CASSILAGGTYNEQFF
DNA: TGCGCCAGCAGCATTCTAGCGGGAGGGACCTACAATGAGCAGTTCTTC

J: TRBJ2-3
size: hyperexpanded
D: -
V: TRBV24-1
CDR3: CATSAGSVDTQYF
DNA: TGTGCCACCAGTGCCGGGAGCGTCGATACGCAGTATTTT

J: TRBJ1-4
size: -
D: TRBD1
V: TRBV19
CDR3: CASSPPTGVREKLFF
DNA: TGTGCCAGTAGTCCCCCGACAGGGGTACGTGAAAAACTGTTTTTT

J: TRBJ1-1
size: -
D: -
V: TRBV18
CDR3: CASSPLDSNTEAFF
DNA: TGTGCCAGCTCACCACTGGACTCGAACACTGAAGCTTTCTTT

J: TRBJ2-2
size: -
D: -
V: TRBV7-3
CDR3: CASSLQGITGELFF
DNA: TGTGCCAGCAGCCTCCAGGGAATCACCGGGGAGCTGTTTTTT

J: TRBJ2-3
size: -
D: TRBD2
V: TRBV7-3
CDR3: CASSYGTSGSRDTQYF
DNA: TGTGCCAGCAGTTACGGGACTAGCGGGAGCAGAGATACGCAGTATTTT

J: TRBJ2-5
size: once
D: TRBD1
V: TRBV5-1
CDR3: CASSLTGTGGRETQYF
DNA: TGCGCCAGCAGCTTGACCGGGACAGGGGGCAGGGAGACCCAGTACTTC

J: TRBJ2-7
size: -
D: TRBD1
V: TRBV2
CDR3: CASSWGQGVSYEQYF
DNA: TGTGCCAGCAGTTGGGGACAGGGGGTATCCTACGAGCAGTACTTC

J: TRBJ2-1
size: -
D: -
V: TRBV30
CDR3: CAWTPQVSSYNEQFF
DNA: TGTGCCTGGACCCCGCAGGTGAGCTCCTACAATGAGCAGTTCTTC

J: TRBJ1-5
size: -
D: -
V: TRBV24-1
CDR3: CATSDPGQPGRHF
DNA: TGTGCCACCAGTGACCCAGGACAGCCGGGAAGGCATTTT

J: TRBJ2-1
size: -
D: TRBD2
V: TRBV9
CDR3: CASSVLTSGLYNEQFF
DNA: TGTGCCAGCAGCGTCCTGACTAGCGGCCTTTACAATGAGCAGTTCTTC

J: TRBJ2-1
size: once
D: TRBD2
V: TRBV4-2
CDR3: CASSQRGGRDNEQFF
DNA: TGTGCCAGCAGCCAAAGAGGCGGGAGAGATAATGAGCAGTTCTTC

J: TRBJ2-2
size: -
D: TRBD2
V: TRBV28
CDR3: CASSELAGGKGELFF
DNA: TGTGCCAGCAGTGAACTAGCGGGAGGTAAAGGGGAGCTGTTTTTT

J: TRBJ1-6
size: once
D: -
V: TRBV7-2
CDR3: CASRPPGQNSPLHF
DNA: TGTGCCAGCAGACCGCCGGGACAAAATTCACCCCTCCACTTT

J: TRBJ1-3
size: few
D: TRBD1
V: TRBV7-2
CDR3: CASSSRTGDGNTIYF
DNA: TGTGCCAGCAGTTCCAGGACAGGGGACGGAAACACCATATATTTT

J: TRBJ2-3
size: -
D: -
V: TRBV7-9
CDR3: CASSLAPSDTQYF
DNA: TGTGCCAGCAGCTTAGCGCCTTCAGATACGCAGTATTTT

J: TRBJ2-2
size: -
D: TRBD1
V: TRBV15
CDR3: CATSTPGTELTGELFF
DNA: TGTGCCACCAGCACCCCCGGGACAGAGCTCACCGGGGAGCTGTTTTTT

J: TRBJ2-1
size: -
D: TRBD2
V: TRBV10-3
CDR3: CAISIAGPAYNEQFF
DNA: TGTGCCATCAGTATAGCGGGACCGGCCTACAATGAGCAGTTCTTC

J: TRBJ1-6
size: few
D: -
V: TRBV7-8
CDR3: CASSPESLNSPLHF
DNA: TGTGCCAGCAGCCCCGAGTCCCTTAATTCACCCCTCCACTTT

J: TRBJ2-5
size: once
D: -
V: TRBV7-2
CDR3: CASSLELQETQYF
DNA: TGTGCCAGCAGCTTAGAACTCCAAGAGACCCAGTACTTC